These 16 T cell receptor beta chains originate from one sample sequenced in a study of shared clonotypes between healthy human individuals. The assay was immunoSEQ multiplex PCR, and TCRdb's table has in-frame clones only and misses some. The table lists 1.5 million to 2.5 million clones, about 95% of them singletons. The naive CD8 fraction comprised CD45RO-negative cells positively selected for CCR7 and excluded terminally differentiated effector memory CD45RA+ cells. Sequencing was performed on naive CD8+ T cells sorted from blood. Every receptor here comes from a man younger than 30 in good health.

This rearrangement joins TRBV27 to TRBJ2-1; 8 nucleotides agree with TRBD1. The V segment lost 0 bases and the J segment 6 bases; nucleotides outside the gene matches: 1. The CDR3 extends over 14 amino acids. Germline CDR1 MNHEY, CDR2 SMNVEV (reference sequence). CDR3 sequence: CASSLSTGANEQFF. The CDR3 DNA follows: TGTGCCAGCAGTTTATCGACAGGGGCCAATGAGCAGTTCTTC.

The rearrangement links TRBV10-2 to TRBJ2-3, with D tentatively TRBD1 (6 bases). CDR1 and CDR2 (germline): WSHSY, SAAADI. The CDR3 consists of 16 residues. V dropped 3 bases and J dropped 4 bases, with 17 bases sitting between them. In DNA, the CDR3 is TGCGCCAGCAGTGATGGGAGAAGGGGGAGCGCAGATACGCAGTATTTT. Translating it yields CASSDGRRGSADTQYF.

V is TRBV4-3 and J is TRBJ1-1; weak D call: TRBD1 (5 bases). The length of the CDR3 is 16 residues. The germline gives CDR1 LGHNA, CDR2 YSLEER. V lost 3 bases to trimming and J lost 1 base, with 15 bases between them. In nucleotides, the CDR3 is TGCGCCAGCAGCCAGGGGGTCTCGAACAAGAACACTGAAGCTTTCTTT. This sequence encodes CASSQGVSNKNTEAFF.

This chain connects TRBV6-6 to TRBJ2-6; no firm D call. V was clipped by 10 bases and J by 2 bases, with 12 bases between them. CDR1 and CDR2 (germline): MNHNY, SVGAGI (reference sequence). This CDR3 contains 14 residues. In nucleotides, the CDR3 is TGTGCCATCCAACCTGCGGCTGGGGCCAACGTCCTGACTTTC. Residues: CAIQPAAGANVLTF.

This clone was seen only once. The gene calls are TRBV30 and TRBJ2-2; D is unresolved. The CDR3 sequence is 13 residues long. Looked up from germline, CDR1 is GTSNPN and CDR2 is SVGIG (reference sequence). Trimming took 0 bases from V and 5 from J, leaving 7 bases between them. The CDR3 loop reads CAWSVYVTGELFF. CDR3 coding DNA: TGTGCCTGGAGTGTTTATGTGACCGGGGAGCTGTTTTTT.

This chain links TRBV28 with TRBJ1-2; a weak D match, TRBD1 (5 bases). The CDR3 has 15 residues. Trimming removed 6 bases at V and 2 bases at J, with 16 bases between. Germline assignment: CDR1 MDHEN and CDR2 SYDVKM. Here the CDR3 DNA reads TGTGCCAGCAGGCCTCCGGGGGAAATAAACTATGGCTACACCTTC. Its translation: CASRPPGEINYGYTF.

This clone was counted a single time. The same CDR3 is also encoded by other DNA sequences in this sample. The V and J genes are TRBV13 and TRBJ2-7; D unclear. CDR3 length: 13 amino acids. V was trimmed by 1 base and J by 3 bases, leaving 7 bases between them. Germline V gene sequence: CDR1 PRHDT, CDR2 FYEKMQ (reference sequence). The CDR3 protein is CASSLAGDYEQYF. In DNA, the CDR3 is TGTGCCAGCAGCTTAGCAGGAGACTACGAGCAGTACTTC. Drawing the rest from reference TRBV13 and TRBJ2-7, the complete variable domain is AAGVIQSPRHLIKEKRETATLKCYPIPRHDTVYWYQQGPGQDPQFLISFYEKMQSDKGSIPDRFSAQQFSDYHSELNMSSLELGDSALYFCASSLAGDYEQYFGPGTRLTVT.

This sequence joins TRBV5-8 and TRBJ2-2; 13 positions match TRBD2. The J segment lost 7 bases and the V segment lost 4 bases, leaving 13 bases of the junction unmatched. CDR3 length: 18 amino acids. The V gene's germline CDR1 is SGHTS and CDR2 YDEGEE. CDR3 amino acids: CASSARTSGRWAGGELFF. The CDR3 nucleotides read TGTGCCAGCAGCGCCAGGACTAGCGGGAGATGGGCAGGCGGGGAGCTGTTTTTT.

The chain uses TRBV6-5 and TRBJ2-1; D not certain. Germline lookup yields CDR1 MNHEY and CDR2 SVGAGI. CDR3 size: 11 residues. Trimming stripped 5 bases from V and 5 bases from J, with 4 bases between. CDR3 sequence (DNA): TGTGCCAGCAGTAAAAACAATGAGCAGTTCTTC. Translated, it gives CASSKNNEQFF.

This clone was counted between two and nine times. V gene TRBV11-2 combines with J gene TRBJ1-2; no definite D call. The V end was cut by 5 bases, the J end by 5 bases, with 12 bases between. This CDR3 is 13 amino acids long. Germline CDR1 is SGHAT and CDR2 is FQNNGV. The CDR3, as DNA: TGTGCCAGCAGCCCCGAGGAGGGTTATGGCTACACCTTC. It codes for CASSPEEGYGYTF.

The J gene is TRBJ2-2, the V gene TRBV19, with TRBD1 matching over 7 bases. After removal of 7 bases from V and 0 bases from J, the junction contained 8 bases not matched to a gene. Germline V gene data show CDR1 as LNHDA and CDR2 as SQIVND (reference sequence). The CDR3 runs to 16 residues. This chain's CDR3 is CASTPLDRANTGELFF. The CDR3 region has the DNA TGTGCCAGTACCCCCCTTGACAGGGCGAACACCGGGGAGCTGTTTTTT.

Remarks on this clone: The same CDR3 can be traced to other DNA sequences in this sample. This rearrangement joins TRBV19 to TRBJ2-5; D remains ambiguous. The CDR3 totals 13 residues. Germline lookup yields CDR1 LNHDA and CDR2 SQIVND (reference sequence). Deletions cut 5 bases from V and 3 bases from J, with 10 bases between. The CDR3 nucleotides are TGTGCCAGTAGTCCCGACGGAGAAGAGACCCAGTACTTC. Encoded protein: CASSPDGEETQYF.

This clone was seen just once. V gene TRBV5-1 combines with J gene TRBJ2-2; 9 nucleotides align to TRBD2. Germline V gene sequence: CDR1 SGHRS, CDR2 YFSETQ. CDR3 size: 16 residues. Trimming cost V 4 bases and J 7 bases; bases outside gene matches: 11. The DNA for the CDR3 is TGCGCCAGCAGCGAGGTCCACGTAGCGGGGGACGGGGAGCTGTTTTTT. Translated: CASSEVHVAGDGELFF.

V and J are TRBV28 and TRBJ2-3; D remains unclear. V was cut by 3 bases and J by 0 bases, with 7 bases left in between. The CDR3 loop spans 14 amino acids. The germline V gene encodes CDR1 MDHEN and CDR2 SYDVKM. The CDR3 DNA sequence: TGTGCCAGCAGTTTCATGAGTAGCACAGATACGCAGTATTTT. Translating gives CASSFMSSTDTQYF.

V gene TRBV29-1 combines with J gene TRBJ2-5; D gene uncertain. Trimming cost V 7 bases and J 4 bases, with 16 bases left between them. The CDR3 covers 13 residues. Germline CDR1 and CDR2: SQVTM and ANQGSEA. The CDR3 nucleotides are TGCAGCGCGACTGACTGGGCGGCAGAGACCCAGTACTTC. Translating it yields CSATDWAAETQYF.

The CDR3 is CASSPTSARADPGTQYF. The CDR3 coding sequence is TGTGCCAGCAGCCCGACTAGCGCAAGGGCGGATCCCGGTACGCAGTATTTT. V gene TRBV7-9 combines with J gene TRBJ2-3; 8 bases align to TRBD2. V was clipped by 5 bases and J by 8 bases; unmatched bases: 18. The CDR3 covers 17 residues. CDR1 and CDR2 (germline): SEHNR, FQNEAQ (reference sequence).